This TCR beta chain was observed in a study of CD8 T cells in ankylosing spondylitis. Study-level findings and limits: Significant enrichment of disease-linked clones was reported in matched ankylosing spondylitis synovial fluid.

This clonotype occurred many times. The antigen is undetermined. One entry per CDR3 protein results from TCRdb running MiXCR on the 5' RACE reads. The table records 200,000 to 300,000 distinct CDR3 sequences, around 10% of them present only once. The CDR3 totals 14 residues. The V and J ends lost 3 bases and 0 bases respectively, with 8 bases between them. Sequenced: blood, either unsorted or a sorted T cell fraction (not recorded which). This sequence originates from a male donor with ankylosing spondylitis or in good health (not recorded which). This chain connects TRBV12-3 or TRBV12-4 to TRBJ1-1, with D perhaps matching TRBD1 (5 bases). The CDR3 DNA is TGTGCCAGCAGTTTTTGGGGGATGAACACTGAAGCTTTCTTT. Translated: CASSFWGMNTEAFF.